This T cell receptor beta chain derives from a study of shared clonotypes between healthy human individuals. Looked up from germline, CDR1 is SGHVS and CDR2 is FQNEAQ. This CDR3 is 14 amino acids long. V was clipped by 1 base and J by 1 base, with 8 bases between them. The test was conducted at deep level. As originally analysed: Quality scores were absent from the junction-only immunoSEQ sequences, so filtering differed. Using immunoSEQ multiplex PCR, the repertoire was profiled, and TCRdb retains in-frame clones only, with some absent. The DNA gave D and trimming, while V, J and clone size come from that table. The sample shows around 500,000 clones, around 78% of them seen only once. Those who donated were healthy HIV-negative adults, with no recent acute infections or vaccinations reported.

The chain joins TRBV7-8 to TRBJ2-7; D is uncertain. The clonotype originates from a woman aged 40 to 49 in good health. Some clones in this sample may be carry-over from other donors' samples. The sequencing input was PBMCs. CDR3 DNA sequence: TGTGCCAGCAGCTTAGGTCTTCTATCCTACGAGCAGTACTTC. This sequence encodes CASSLGLLSYEQYF.